Presented here are 8 T cell receptor beta chains from one specimen sequenced in a study of T-cell memory formation after mild COVID-19. In TCRdb, the 5' RACE reads were re-called with MiXCR into one record per CDR3 protein. The profile shows just over 60,000 distinct CDR3 sequences, 9.3% of them singletons. Material for sequencing was PBMCs or a T cell subset sorted from them (not recorded which). The receptors originated from a man younger than 35 who had mild COVID-19 (a few samples of this study predate the infection). Cell type and time point are not known.

By share, this clonotype ranks as medium-sized. The rearrangement uses TRBV20-1 and TRBJ2-5; 12 nucleotides match TRBD2. This CDR3 region has 14 residues. After removal of 1 base from V and 4 bases from J, the junction contained 1 base not matched to a gene. The germline CDR1 and CDR2 sequences are DFQATT and SNEGSKA (reference sequence). The CDR3 DNA sequence: TGCAGTGCTAGAGGACTAGCGGGGGTAGAGACCCAGTACTTC. Amino acid sequence: CSARGLAGVETQYF.

This clonotype was recorded a few times. This chain connects TRBV6-5 to TRBJ2-5, with TRBD1 as a possible D gene (8 bases). The germline CDR1 and CDR2 sequences are MNHEY and SVGAGI. The CDR3 is made up of 14 amino acids. Trimming shortened V by 6 bases and J by 4 bases, and 15 bases separated the two germline ends. The CDR3 loop is CASRDTGGGETQYF. CDR3 bases: TGTGCCAGCAGGGACACAGGGGGGGGAGAGACCCAGTACTTC.

This clonotype appeared many times. This chain joins TRBV5-1 and TRBJ2-3; 8 nucleotides line up with TRBD1. CDR1 and CDR2 from the germline V gene are SGHRS and YFSETQ. J lost 2 bases, V lost 2 bases, and 4 bases had no gene match. CDR3 size: 15 residues. CDR3: CASSFEGQATDTQYF. The CDR3 coding sequence is TGCGCCAGCAGCTTTGAGGGACAGGCCACAGATACGCAGTATTTT.

CDR3 sequence (DNA): TGTGCCAGCAGTTTACGGGGTGGGAACACCATATATTTT. The encoded protein is CASSLRGGNTIYF. The chain joins TRBV12-3 or TRBV12-4 to TRBJ1-3; D unclear. Trimming shortened V by 2 bases and J by 7 bases, and 9 bases separated the two germline ends. This CDR3 spans 13 amino acids.

This clonotype was seen many times. The chain combines TRBV5-6 with TRBJ2-7; unclear D gene. V was pared by 0 bases and J by 4 bases, with 11 bases between. In germline, CDR1 is SGHDT, CDR2 YYEEEE. The CDR3 sequence is 14 residues long. CDR3 amino acids: CASSLGSSRYEQYV. The CDR3 DNA reads TGTGCCAGCAGCTTGGGATCCTCGAGGTACGAGCAGTACGTC.

V is TRBV3-1 and J is TRBJ2-3; D may be TRBD1 (6 bases). The V end was cut by 3 bases, the J end by 4 bases, with 11 bases between. Germline V gene lookup returns CDR1 LGHDT and CDR2 YNNKEL (reference sequence). This CDR3 has 14 residues. The CDR3 coding sequence is TGTGCCAGCAGCCAGGGGGCGACGCCAGATACGCAGTATTTT. Translation: CASSQGATPDTQYF.

The rearrangement uses TRBV24-1 and TRBJ2-5, with D tentatively TRBD1 or TRBD2 (5 bases each). Germline loops: CDR1 KGHDR, CDR2 SFDVKD. Deletions cut 5 bases from V and 5 bases from J, with 17 bases between. The CDR3 runs 15 residues. CDR3 loop: CATSAPGTSVETQYF. DNA of the CDR3: TGTGCCACCAGTGCCCCCGGGACGAGTGTGGAGACCCAGTACTTC.

The chain carries TRBV7-2 and TRBJ1-2, with 7 nucleotides matching TRBD1. The length of the CDR3 is 13 residues. From germline, CDR1 is SGHTA and CDR2 FQGNSA. J lost 6 bases, V lost 2 bases, and 3 bases had no gene match. The CDR3 sequence: CASSLIRGNGYTF. DNA for the CDR3: TGTGCCAGCAGCTTAATCAGGGGGAATGGCTACACCTTC.